This T cell receptor beta chain was found in a study of blood T cell repertoires in COVID-19. Participant-reported clinical history was the basis for cohort assignment. The germline V gene encodes CDR1 SGHNT and CDR2 YYREEE (reference sequence). V lost 5 bases to trimming and J lost 4 bases; unmatched junction nucleotides: 5. This CDR3 comprises 13 residues. The repertoire was sequenced with immunoSEQ multiplex PCR; TCRdb's copy has only in-frame clones and lacks some. The sample comprises around 310,000 clones, roughly 90% of which are singletons, and about 9.5% rests with the top ten. This sequence originates from a woman aged 40 to 50 who had recovered from COVID-19. Sequenced: PBMCs or T cells enriched from blood (not recorded which). The V gene is TRBV5-4, the J gene TRBJ1-2; 7 positions match TRBD1. The CDR3 region is CASRPDRTYGYTF. CDR3 nucleotide sequence: TGTGCCAGCAGACCGGACAGGACCTATGGCTACACCTTC.